This is a list of T cell receptor beta chains from one sample in a study of vaccination effects on CD4 cells after COVID-19. Some clones are missing from TCRdb's copy, which holds only in-frame ones; the method was immunoSEQ multiplex PCR. This table holds some 22,000 clones, 76% found once. These receptors' antigens are unknown. The sample here was CD4+ T cells from PBMCs cultured with HCoV-229E spike peptides, taken after COVID-19 vaccination. All receptors derive from a human donor who received a COVID-19 vaccine. The CDR3 runs from the conserved cysteine through the conserved F or W. Each record gives: clone size, J gene, V gene, CDR3 length, D gene, CDR3 protein. A D gene is named only where the DNA matches it firmly. Rows give clone size only sometimes, using once, few, many, or a class for an expanded clone.

size: NA
J: TRBJ2-5
V: TRBV5-1
length: 11
D: NA
CDR3: CASRLQETQYF

size: NA
J: TRBJ1-5
V: TRBV19
length: 15
D: TRBD1
CDR3: CATHSPGTANQPQHF

size: few
J: TRBJ2-7
V: TRBV5-6
length: 13
D: NA
CDR3: CASSVLQGYEQYF

size: NA
J: TRBJ2-7
V: TRBV6-5
length: 14
D: TRBD1
CDR3: CASSQTGGRYEQYF

size: NA
J: TRBJ1-1
V: TRBV5-6
length: 17
D: NA
CDR3: CASSLYRWGRGDTEAFF

size: once
J: TRBJ2-7
V: TRBV7-6
length: 15
D: NA
CDR3: CASSLGSDLTYEQYF

size: NA
J: TRBJ2-1
V: TRBV12-3/TRBV12-4
length: 13
D: NA
CDR3: CASRGLDRNEQFF

size: NA
J: TRBJ2-3
V: TRBV18
length: 19
D: TRBD2
CDR3: CASSPPGRLAGGNTDTQYF

size: NA
J: TRBJ2-1
V: TRBV4-1
length: 15
D: TRBD2
CDR3: CASSRSTSGNYEQFF

size: NA
J: TRBJ1-6
V: TRBV13
length: 15
D: NA
CDR3: CASSSDERGNSPLHF

size: once
J: TRBJ2-2
V: TRBV3-1/TRBV3-2
length: 15
D: TRBD2
CDR3: CASSQGGLVTGELFF

size: NA
J: TRBJ1-4
V: TRBV6-5
length: 15
D: TRBD1
CDR3: CASSYQGVTNEKLFF

size: NA
J: TRBJ2-7
V: TRBV18
length: 16
D: TRBD1
CDR3: CASSPMGQGGSYEQYF

size: NA
J: TRBJ1-2
V: TRBV2
length: 12
D: TRBD1
CDR3: CASSGQGYGYTF

size: NA
J: TRBJ2-1
V: TRBV6-5
length: 14
D: TRBD2
CDR3: CASRDSGRANEQFF

size: NA
J: TRBJ2-1
V: TRBV19
length: 16
D: NA
CDR3: CASSPTTGNSYNEQFF

size: NA
J: TRBJ2-7
V: TRBV13
length: 14
D: NA
CDR3: CASSLGGSYYEQYF

size: NA
J: TRBJ1-2
V: TRBV13
length: 16
D: NA
CDR3: CASSLAGRGANYGYTF

size: NA
J: TRBJ2-2
V: TRBV5-1
length: 15
D: TRBD1
CDR3: CASSRQGDLTGELFF

size: once
J: TRBJ2-2
V: TRBV29-1
length: 11
D: NA
CDR3: CSGRETGELFF

size: NA
J: TRBJ1-2
V: TRBV18
length: 12
D: NA
CDR3: CASSPELGGYTF

size: NA
J: TRBJ2-3
V: TRBV27
length: 14
D: NA
CDR3: CASSLGEHTDTQYF

size: few
J: TRBJ1-1
V: TRBV9
length: 15
D: NA
CDR3: CASSVTGSLDTEAFF

size: NA
J: TRBJ2-3
V: TRBV6-4
length: 16
D: TRBD2
CDR3: CASSELSASGVDTQYF

size: NA
J: TRBJ1-1
V: TRBV5-6
length: 14
D: NA
CDR3: CASSRQRMNTEAFF

size: NA
J: TRBJ2-4
V: TRBV9
length: 14
D: NA
CDR3: CASSDLATKNIQYF

size: once
J: TRBJ2-4
V: TRBV5-6
length: 16
D: TRBD1
CDR3: CASSEGGLGLENIQYF

size: NA
J: TRBJ2-3
V: TRBV4-2
length: 16
D: TRBD2
CDR3: CASSQDLAGGQDTQYF

size: NA
J: TRBJ2-1
V: TRBV19
length: 17
D: TRBD1
CDR3: CASSTPGSGGSYNEQFF

size: NA
J: TRBJ2-7
V: TRBV5-8
length: 16
D: NA
CDR3: CASSPPGRPFSYEQYF

size: NA
J: TRBJ2-2
V: TRBV11-2
length: 14
D: NA
CDR3: CASSFTLNTGELFF

size: NA
J: TRBJ2-2
V: TRBV19
length: 14
D: NA
CDR3: CASSRVGNTGELFF

size: NA
J: TRBJ2-7
V: TRBV28
length: 14
D: TRBD1
CDR3: CASSYGQGSVEQYF

size: NA
J: TRBJ2-1
V: TRBV7-2
length: 15
D: NA
CDR3: CASSSRLADSNEQFF

size: NA
J: TRBJ2-7
V: TRBV30
length: 12
D: NA
CDR3: CAWRGSSYEQYF

size: NA
J: TRBJ2-5
V: TRBV2
length: 14
D: NA
CDR3: CASGDWAIRETQYF

size: NA
J: TRBJ1-2
V: TRBV10-3
length: 16
D: NA
CDR3: CAISDVVFEINYGYTF

size: few
J: TRBJ1-2
V: TRBV6-5
length: 15
D: NA
CDR3: CASSYADRANYGYTF

size: few
J: TRBJ2-6
V: TRBV11-2
length: 17
D: NA
CDR3: CASSLDTGGSGANVLTF

size: few
J: TRBJ2-7
V: TRBV28
length: 12
D: NA
CDR3: CASSSGLYEQYF

size: NA
J: TRBJ1-2
V: TRBV7-2
length: 15
D: TRBD1
CDR3: CASSLVGTGGEGYTF

size: NA
J: TRBJ1-4
V: TRBV28
length: 17
D: TRBD1
CDR3: CASSLGAGGQGFEKLFF

size: NA
J: TRBJ2-7
V: TRBV6-2/TRBV6-3
length: 14
D: TRBD1
CDR3: CASSYPDRGYEQYF

size: once
J: TRBJ1-1
V: TRBV7-2
length: 14
D: NA
CDR3: CASSLSGTNTEAFF

size: few
J: TRBJ2-2
V: TRBV3-1/TRBV3-2
length: 15
D: NA
CDR3: CASSPRDLNTGELFF

size: NA
J: TRBJ2-6
V: TRBV6-1
length: 16
D: NA
CDR3: CASSELPLSGANVLTF

size: NA
J: TRBJ1-1
V: TRBV3-1/TRBV3-2
length: 14
D: TRBD1
CDR3: CASSPTQGARSAFF

size: few
J: TRBJ1-2
V: TRBV6-1
length: 14
D: TRBD1
CDR3: CASSEAGGTVGYTF

size: NA
J: TRBJ2-4
V: TRBV6-1
length: 13
D: NA
CDR3: CASSEMGVNIQYF

size: NA
J: TRBJ2-3
V: TRBV4-1
length: 16
D: TRBD2
CDR3: CASSPYRTSQKDTQYF

size: NA
J: TRBJ2-2
V: TRBV4-1
length: 14
D: TRBD2
CDR3: CASSQPGGAGELFF

size: NA
J: TRBJ2-7
V: TRBV5-4
length: 16
D: TRBD2
CDR3: CASSFGGTSGTYEQYF

size: few
J: TRBJ2-1
V: TRBV5-4
length: 13
D: NA
CDR3: CASSLDAPNEQFF